This T cell receptor beta chain derives from a study of T-cell reconstitution after alpha-beta-depleted transplantation in children. TCRbeta library preparation incorporated unique molecular identifiers. MiXCR was run by TCRdb on the PCR reads, yielding one entry per CDR3 protein. The sample lists about 400,000 distinct CDR3 sequences, about a fifth occurring once. CDR3 length: 15 amino acids. The V gene's germline CDR1 is DFQATT and CDR2 SNEGSKA (reference sequence). J gave up 5 bases and V 0 bases, and 6 bases lay outside the gene matches. V gene TRBV20-1 combines with J gene TRBJ1-1; 10 positions agree with TRBD1. This clonotype was obtained from a human donor who donated a stem cell graft to a child with acute myeloid leukemia. The sample in question was PBMCs from the stem cell graft donor, obtained from the stem cell graft. The CDR3 nucleotides read TGCAGTGCTAGAGATCCGGGACAGGGGTGGACTGAAGCTTTCTTT. The encoded protein is CSARDPGQGWTEAFF.